This entry lists 14 T cell receptor beta chains sequenced from one sample in a study of vaccination effects on CD4 cells after COVID-19. Clones were sequenced by immunoSEQ multiplex PCR, and TCRdb holds only the in-frame ones, with some missing. The table lists approximately 61,000 clones, approximately 81% of them singletons. These receptors have no known antigen. Following an approximately ten-day culture, CD4+ T cells were purified. It was two doses of either the BNT162b2 or mRNA-1273 vaccine that participants received. The specimen comprised CD4+ T cells from PBMCs cultured without peptide, sampled after COVID-19 vaccination. The receptors come from a human donor who received a COVID-19 vaccine.

The genes are TRBV30 and TRBJ1-1; D unclear. Germline loops: CDR1 GTSNPN, CDR2 SVGIG (reference sequence). The CDR3 totals 13 residues. The germline V and J ends were trimmed by 4 bases and 1 base, with 10 bases remaining between them. The CDR3 loop is CAWTGLPNTEAFF. DNA of the CDR3: TGTGCCTGGACGGGCCTCCCGAACACTGAAGCTTTCTTT.

V is TRBV5-6 and J is TRBJ1-1; TRBD1 aligns across 9 bases. V was pared by 1 base and J by 2 bases, with 6 bases of the junction left unmatched. The CDR3 length is 16 residues. Germline values: CDR1 SGHDT, CDR2 YYEEEE. The CDR3 here is CASSLLLTGGNTEAFF. CDR3 DNA sequence: TGTGCCAGCAGCTTGCTTCTCACAGGGGGCAACACTGAAGCTTTCTTT.

This chain links TRBV5-1 with TRBJ2-7; 10 bases map to TRBD2. V lost 7 bases, J lost 7 bases, and 11 bases stayed unmatched. CDR3 length equals 14 residues. CDR1 and CDR2 (germline): SGHRS, YFSETQ. CDR3 region: CASGSSGGDREQYF. Here the CDR3 DNA reads TGCGCCAGCGGCTCGAGCGGGGGGGACAGGGAGCAGTACTTC.

The V gene is TRBV6-5, the J gene TRBJ2-5; TRBD2 might be the D (5 bases). CDR1 and CDR2 from the germline V gene are MNHEY and SVGAGI. Trimming cost V 0 bases and J 9 bases, with 20 bases left between them. The CDR3 sequence is 16 residues long. The CDR3 DNA follows: TGTGCCAGCAGTTACTCGAGTAGTTGGCCCGAGAGGGCCCAGTACTTC. Its protein is CASSYSSSWPERAQYF.

The V gene is TRBV19, the J gene TRBJ1-3; D not resolved. The CDR3 extends over 15 amino acids. Looked up from germline, CDR1 is LNHDA and CDR2 is SQIVND (reference sequence). The V gene lost 4 bases and the J gene lost 4 bases, with 14 bases spanning the gap. CDR3 nucleotides: TGTGCCAGTAGTAGCCGGCCGCAGAGCGGAAACACCATATATTTT. Its protein is CASSSRPQSGNTIYF.

The chain employs TRBV2 and TRBJ1-4; 12 bases are a match to TRBD1. CDR1 and CDR2 from the germline V gene are SNHLY and FYNNEI. The CDR3 sequence is 17 residues long. After removal of 8 bases from V and 2 bases from J, the junction contained 9 bases not matched to a gene. The CDR3 reads CASRGGQGAATNEKLFF. The CDR3 bases are TGTGCCAGCCGGGGGGGACAGGGGGCGGCCACTAATGAAAAACTGTTTTTT.

The chain links TRBV28 to TRBJ1-4; D is undetermined. The CDR3 has 14 amino acids. Looked up from germline, CDR1 is MDHEN and CDR2 is SYDVKM. V was clipped by 8 bases and J by 6 bases, with 16 bases between them. CDR3 DNA sequence: TGTGCCAGCGGGTCAGGCCGACCGGATGAAAAACTGTTTTTT. Its protein is CASGSGRPDEKLFF.

This clone was detected once. The CDR3 protein is CASKGQGTPWEKLFF. CDR3 nucleotide sequence: TGTGCCAGCAAGGGACAGGGAACCCCTTGGGAAAAACTGTTTTTT. V and J are TRBV27 and TRBJ1-4; 9 positions match TRBD1. There are 15 residues in the CDR3. With V trimmed by 7 bases and J by 8 bases, 11 bases remained unmatched. Germline V gene data show CDR1 as MNHEY and CDR2 as SMNVEV (reference sequence). The full variable domain, in which reference TRBV27 and TRBJ1-4 provide the parts outside the CDR3, is EAQVTQNPRYLITVTGKKLTVTCSQNMNHEYMSWYRQDPGLGLRQIYYSMNVEVTDKGDVPEGYKVSRKEKRNFPLILESPSPNQTSLYFCASKGQGTPWEKLFFGSGTQLSVL.

V gene TRBV12-5 combines with J gene TRBJ2-1; TRBD1 might be the D (8 bases). The CDR3 contains 15 residues. Deletions cut 4 bases from V and 7 bases from J, with 17 bases between. Germline V gene sequence: CDR1 LGHNT, CDR2 FRNRAP. As DNA, the CDR3 is TGTGCTAGTGGTTCCGGACAGGGAGGGGGGAATGAGCAGTTCTTC. Translation: CASGSGQGGGNEQFF. Full variable domain (outside the CDR3, taken from reference TRBV12-5 and TRBJ2-1): DARVTQTPRHKVTEMGQEVTMRCQPILGHNTVFWYRQTMMQGLELLAYFRNRAPLDDSGMPKDRFSAEMPDATLATLKIQPSEPRDSAVYFCASGSGQGGGNEQFFGPGTRLTVL.

V gene TRBV3-1 (or the pseudogene TRBV3-2) combines with J gene TRBJ2-1; 9 bases fit TRBD2. V dropped 4 bases and J dropped 2; count of bases not matched to a gene: 9. Germline-derived CDR1 and CDR2 are LGHDT and YNNKEL (reference sequence). This CDR3 contains 17 residues. The CDR3 loop is CASSRFLAGSPYNEQFF. CDR3 sequence (DNA): TGTGCCAGCAGCCGTTTCCTAGCGGGGAGCCCCTACAATGAGCAGTTCTTC.

The chain couples TRBV11-2 to TRBJ2-7; D gene uncertain. Between the trimmed V and J ends, which lost 2 bases and 3 bases, there was a span of 8 bases. CDR3 length equals 13 residues. The germline V gene encodes CDR1 SGHAT and CDR2 FQNNGV. CDR3 nucleotides: TGTGCCAGCAGCTTACACACCCGCTACGAGCAGTACTTC. It is translated as CASSLHTRYEQYF.

The sample holds a few counts of this clone. The chain combines TRBV11-2 with TRBJ1-2; D is unresolved. The germline V gene has CDR1 SGHAT and CDR2 FQNNGV. Trimming stripped 1 base from V and 2 bases from J, with 8 bases between. The CDR3 extends over 14 amino acids. The CDR3 is CASSLGRLNYGYTF. The CDR3 DNA sequence: TGTGCCAGCAGCTTAGGGAGACTAAACTATGGCTACACCTTC.

The V and J genes are TRBV3-1 (or the pseudogene TRBV3-2) and TRBJ1-1; no clear D gene. The CDR3 runs 11 residues. Germline V gives CDR1 LGHDT, CDR2 YNNKEL (reference sequence). V gave up 6 bases and J gave up 2 bases, with 4 bases separating them. As DNA, the CDR3 is TGTGCCAGCAGTGACAACACTGAAGCTTTCTTT. It codes for CASSDNTEAFF.

V gene TRBV3-1 (or the pseudogene TRBV3-2) combines with J gene TRBJ1-4, with 9 bases identical to TRBD1. Trimming cost V 1 base and J 7 bases; bases outside gene matches: 10. The CDR3 is 17 amino acids. The germline CDR1 and CDR2 sequences are LGHDT and YNNKEL (reference sequence). CDR3 DNA: TGTGCCAGCAGCCAAGGCAGGACAGGGGCAGGCCGTGAAAAACTGTTTTTT. Protein sequence: CASSQGRTGAGREKLFF.